This T cell receptor (beta chain) was captured in a study of glioma-infiltrating T cells. Germline lookup yields CDR1 MDHEN and CDR2 SYDVKM. This CDR3 region has 16 residues. To note about this clonotype: Germline is not matched at one junction end, which may reflect a read error.

Using RNA template, CDR3s of TCR alpha and beta were amplified with iRepertoire arm-PCR. One-step reverse transcription and amplification started from approximately 100-400 ng of tissue mRNA or PBMC total RNA. Using its own MiXCR run on the multiplex PCR reads, TCRdb lists one record per CDR3 protein. The sample has roughly 200,000 distinct CDR3 sequences, roughly two fifths seen once; the top ten hold roughly 5.4%. The sample consisted of glioma tissue, nonneoplastic brain tissue, or PBMCs (not recorded which). The source of this sequence is a human donor with low-grade glioma or glioblastoma, undergoing nonglioma brain surgery, or in good health (not recorded which). This chain connects TRBV28 to TRBJ2-1, with 9 positions matching TRBD1. The CDR3 spells CASTPPTGTGFYEQFF. DNA of the CDR3: TGTGCAAGCACCCCTCCAACCGGGACAGGGTTCTACGAGCAGTTCTTC.